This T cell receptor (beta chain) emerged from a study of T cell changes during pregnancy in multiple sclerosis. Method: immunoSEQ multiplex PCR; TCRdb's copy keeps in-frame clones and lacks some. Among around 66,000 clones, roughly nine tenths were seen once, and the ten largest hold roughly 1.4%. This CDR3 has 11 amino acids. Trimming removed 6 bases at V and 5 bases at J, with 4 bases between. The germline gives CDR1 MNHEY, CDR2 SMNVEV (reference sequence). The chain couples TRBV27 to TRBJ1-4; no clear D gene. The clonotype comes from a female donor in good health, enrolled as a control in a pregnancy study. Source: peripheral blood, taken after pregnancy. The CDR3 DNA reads TGTGCCAGCAGGCAGAATGAAAAACTGTTTTTT. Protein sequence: CASRQNEKLFF.